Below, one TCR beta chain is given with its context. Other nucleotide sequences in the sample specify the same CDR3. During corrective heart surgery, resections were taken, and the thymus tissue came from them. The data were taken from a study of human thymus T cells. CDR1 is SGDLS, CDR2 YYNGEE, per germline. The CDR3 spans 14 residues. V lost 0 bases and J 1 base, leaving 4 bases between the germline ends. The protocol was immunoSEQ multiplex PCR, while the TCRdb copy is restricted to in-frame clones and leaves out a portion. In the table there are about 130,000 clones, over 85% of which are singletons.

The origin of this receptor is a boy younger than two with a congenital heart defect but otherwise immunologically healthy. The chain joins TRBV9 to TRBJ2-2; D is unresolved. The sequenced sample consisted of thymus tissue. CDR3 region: CASSVAGNTGELFF. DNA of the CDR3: TGTGCCAGCAGCGTAGCAGGGAACACCGGGGAGCTGTTTTTT. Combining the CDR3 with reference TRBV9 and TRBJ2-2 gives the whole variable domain DSGVTQTPKHLITATGQRVTLRCSPRSGDLSVYWYQQSLDQGLQFLIQYYNGEERAKGNILERFSAQQFPDLHSELNLSSLELGDSALYFCASSVAGNTGELFFGEGSRLTVL.